Reported below is one TCR beta chain. Some clones are missing from TCRdb's copy, which holds only in-frame ones; the method was immunoSEQ multiplex PCR. The repertoire consists of over 150,000 clones, with about 88% occurring once and the leading ten covering approximately 6.5%. The source of the sample is a study of blood T cell repertoires in COVID-19. V dropped 2 bases and J dropped 4 bases, with 6 bases sitting between them. The CDR3 loop spans 13 amino acids. The V gene's germline CDR1 is SGHVS and CDR2 FNYEAQ. The V gene is TRBV7-6, the J gene TRBJ1-5; a weak D match, TRBD1 (5 bases). The material sequenced was PBMCs or T cells enriched from blood (not recorded which). The TCR sequence derives from a woman aged 50 to 60 who had recovered from COVID-19. The CDR3 region has the DNA TGTGCCAGCAGCTTACGACAGAATCAGCCCCAGCATTTT. It is translated as CASSLRQNQPQHF.